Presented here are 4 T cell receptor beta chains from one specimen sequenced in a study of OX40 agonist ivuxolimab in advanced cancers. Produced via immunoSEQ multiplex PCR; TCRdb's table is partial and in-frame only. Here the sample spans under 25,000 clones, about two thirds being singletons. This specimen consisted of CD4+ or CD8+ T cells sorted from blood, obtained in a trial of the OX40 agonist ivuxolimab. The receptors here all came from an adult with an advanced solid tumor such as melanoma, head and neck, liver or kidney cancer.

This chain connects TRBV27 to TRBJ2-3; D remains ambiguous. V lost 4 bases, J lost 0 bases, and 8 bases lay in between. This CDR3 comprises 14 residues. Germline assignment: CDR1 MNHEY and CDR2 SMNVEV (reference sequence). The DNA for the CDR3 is TGTGCCAGCAGTTCCCCTTTTAGCACAGATACGCAGTATTTT. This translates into CASSSPFSTDTQYF.

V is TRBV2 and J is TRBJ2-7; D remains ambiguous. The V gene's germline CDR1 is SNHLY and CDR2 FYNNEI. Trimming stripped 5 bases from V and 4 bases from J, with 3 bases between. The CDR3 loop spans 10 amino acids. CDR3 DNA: TGTGCCAGCAGTCTATACGAGCAGTACTTC. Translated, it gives CASSLYEQYF.

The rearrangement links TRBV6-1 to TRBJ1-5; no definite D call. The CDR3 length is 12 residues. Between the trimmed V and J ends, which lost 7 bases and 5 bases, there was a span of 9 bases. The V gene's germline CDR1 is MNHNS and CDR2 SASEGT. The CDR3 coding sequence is TGTGCCAGCAAGGACTTCGATCAGCCCCAGCATTTT. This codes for CASKDFDQPQHF.

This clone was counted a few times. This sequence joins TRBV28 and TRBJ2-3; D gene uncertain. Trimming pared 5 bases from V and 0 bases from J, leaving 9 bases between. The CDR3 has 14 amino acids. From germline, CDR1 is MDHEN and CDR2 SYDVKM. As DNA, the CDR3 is TGTGCCAGCAGTCCGGTGGACAGCACAGATACGCAGTATTTT. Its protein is CASSPVDSTDTQYF.